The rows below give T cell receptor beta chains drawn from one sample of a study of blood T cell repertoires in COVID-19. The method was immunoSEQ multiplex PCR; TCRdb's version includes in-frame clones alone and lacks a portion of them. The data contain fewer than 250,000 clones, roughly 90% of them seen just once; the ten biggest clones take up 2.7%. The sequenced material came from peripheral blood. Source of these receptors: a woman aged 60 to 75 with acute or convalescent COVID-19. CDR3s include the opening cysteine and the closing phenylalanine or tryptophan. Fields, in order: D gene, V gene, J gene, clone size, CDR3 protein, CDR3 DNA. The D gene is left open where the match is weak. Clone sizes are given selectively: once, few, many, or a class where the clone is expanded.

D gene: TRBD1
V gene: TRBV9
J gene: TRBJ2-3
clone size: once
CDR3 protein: CASSVTPGQTSTDTQYF
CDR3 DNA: TGTGCCAGCAGCGTTACACCGGGACAGACTAGCACAGATACGCAGTATTTT

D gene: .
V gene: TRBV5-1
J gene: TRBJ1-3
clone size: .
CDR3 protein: CASSLGSGLGSGNTIYF
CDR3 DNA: TGCGCCAGCAGCTTGGGTTCAGGGCTAGGAAGTGGAAACACCATATATTTT

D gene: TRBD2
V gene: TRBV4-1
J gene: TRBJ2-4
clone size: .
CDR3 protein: CASSQVGLAGGEVKNIQYF
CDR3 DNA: TGCGCCAGCAGCCAAGTCGGACTAGCGGGGGGTGAGGTCAAAAACATTCAGTACTTC

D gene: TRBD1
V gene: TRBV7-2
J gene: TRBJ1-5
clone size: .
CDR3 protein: CASREGQASYSNQPQHF
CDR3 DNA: TGTGCCAGCAGGGAGGGACAGGCCTCCTATAGCAATCAGCCCCAGCATTTT

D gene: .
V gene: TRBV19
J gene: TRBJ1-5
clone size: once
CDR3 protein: CASSIIERGNQPQHF
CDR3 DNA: TGTGCCAGTAGTATTATAGAGCGAGGCAATCAGCCCCAGCATTTT

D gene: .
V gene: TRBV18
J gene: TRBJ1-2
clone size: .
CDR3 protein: CASSPWDTIGYGYTF
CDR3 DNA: TGTGCCAGCTCACCCTGGGACACCATTGGGTATGGCTACACCTTC

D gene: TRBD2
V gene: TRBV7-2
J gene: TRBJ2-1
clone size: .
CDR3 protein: CASSLVTGGPGEQFF
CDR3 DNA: TGTGCCAGCAGCTTAGTAACGGGAGGGCCGGGTGAGCAGTTCTTC

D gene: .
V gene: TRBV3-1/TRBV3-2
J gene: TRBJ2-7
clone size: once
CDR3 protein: CASSLTSGVYEQYF
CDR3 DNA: TGTGCCAGCAGCCTTACGTCGGGGGTTTACGAGCAGTACTTC

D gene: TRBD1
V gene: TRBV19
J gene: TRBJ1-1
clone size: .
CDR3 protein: CASSIRASQGQGNTEAFF
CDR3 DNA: TGTGCCAGTAGTATTCGGGCGAGTCAGGGACAGGGAAACACTGAAGCTTTCTTT

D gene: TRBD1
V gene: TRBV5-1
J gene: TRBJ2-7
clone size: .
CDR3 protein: CASSLGPGQGYEQYF
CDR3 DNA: TGCGCCAGCAGCTTGGGACCGGGACAGGGCTACGAGCAGTACTTC

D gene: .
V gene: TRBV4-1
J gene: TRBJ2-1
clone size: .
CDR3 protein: CASSDRMGYNEQFF
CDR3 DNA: TGCGCCAGCAGCGACAGGATGGGGTACAATGAGCAGTTCTTC

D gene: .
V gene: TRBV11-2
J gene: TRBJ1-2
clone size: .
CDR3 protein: CASSSGLTGYYTF
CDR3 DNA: TGTGCCAGCAGCTCGGGACTTACTGGTTACTACACCTTC

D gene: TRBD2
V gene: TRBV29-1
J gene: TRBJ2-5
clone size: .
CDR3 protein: CSVKTTSFQETQYF
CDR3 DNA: TGCAGCGTAAAAACGACTAGCTTTCAAGAGACCCAGTACTTC

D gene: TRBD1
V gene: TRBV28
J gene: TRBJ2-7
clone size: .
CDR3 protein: CASSLTGGYEQYF
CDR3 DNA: TGTGCCAGCAGCCTCACAGGGGGCTACGAGCAGTACTTC

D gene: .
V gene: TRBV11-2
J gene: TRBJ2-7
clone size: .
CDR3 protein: CASSFGQKGHYEQYF
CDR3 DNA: TGTGCCAGCAGCTTCGGACAGAAGGGGCACTACGAGCAGTACTTC

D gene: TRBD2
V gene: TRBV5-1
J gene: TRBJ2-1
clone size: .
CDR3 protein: CASSSGGVGYNEQFF
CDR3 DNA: TGCGCCAGCAGCTCTGGGGGGGTAGGCTACAATGAGCAGTTCTTC

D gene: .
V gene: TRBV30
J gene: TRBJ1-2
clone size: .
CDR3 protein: CAWTPQGNYGYTF
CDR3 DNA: TGTGCCTGGACTCCCCAGGGCAACTATGGCTACACCTTC

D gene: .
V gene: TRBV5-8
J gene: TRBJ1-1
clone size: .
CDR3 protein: CASSLGLSSAEAFF
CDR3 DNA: TGTGCCAGCAGCTTGGGTCTCTCTAGCGCTGAAGCTTTCTTT

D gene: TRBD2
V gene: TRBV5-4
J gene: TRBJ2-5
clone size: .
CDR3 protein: CASSSPSGRGETQYF
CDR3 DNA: TGTGCCAGCAGCTCACCTAGCGGGAGAGGAGAGACCCAGTACTTC

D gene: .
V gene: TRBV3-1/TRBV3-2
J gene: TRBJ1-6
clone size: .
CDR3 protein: CASSQARASSYNSPLHF
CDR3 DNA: TGTGCCAGCAGCCAAGCCAGGGCGAGCTCCTATAATTCACCCCTCCACTTT

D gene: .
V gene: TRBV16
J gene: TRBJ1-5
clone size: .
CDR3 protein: CASSQSGGRGQPQHF
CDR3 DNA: TGTGCCAGCAGCCAATCGGGGGGGCGAGGACAGCCCCAGCATTTT

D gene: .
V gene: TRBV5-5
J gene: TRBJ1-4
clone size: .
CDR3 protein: CASSTWDTRREKLFF
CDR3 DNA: TGTGCCAGCAGCACCTGGGACACACGGCGGGAAAAACTGTTTTTT

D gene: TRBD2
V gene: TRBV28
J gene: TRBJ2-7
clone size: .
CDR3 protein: CASRGKGLVPIYEQYF
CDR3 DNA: TGTGCCAGCAGGGGGAAAGGACTAGTCCCGATTTACGAGCAGTACTTC

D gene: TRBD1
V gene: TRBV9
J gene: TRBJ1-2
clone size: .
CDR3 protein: CASSVSGTGGYGYTF
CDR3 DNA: TGTGCCAGCAGCGTCTCCGGGACAGGGGGCTATGGCTACACCTTC

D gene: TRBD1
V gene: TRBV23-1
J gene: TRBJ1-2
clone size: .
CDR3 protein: CASSQNLGQGADYGYTF
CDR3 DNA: TGCGCCAGCAGTCAGAATCTCGGACAGGGCGCAGACTATGGCTACACCTTC

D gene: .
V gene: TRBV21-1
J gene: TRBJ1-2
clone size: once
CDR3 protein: CASSIFHRTGQRGYTF
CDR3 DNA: TGTGCCAGCAGCATATTTCATCGGACAGGACAGCGTGGCTACACCTTC

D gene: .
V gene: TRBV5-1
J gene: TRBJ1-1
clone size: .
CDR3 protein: CASSFKGDEGTEAFF
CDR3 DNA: TGCGCCAGCAGCTTTAAGGGGGACGAAGGCACTGAAGCTTTCTTT

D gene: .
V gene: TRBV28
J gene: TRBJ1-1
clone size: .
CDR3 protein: CASTTGRVYPEAFF
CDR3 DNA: TGTGCCAGCACTACAGGCCGGGTTTATCCTGAAGCTTTCTTT